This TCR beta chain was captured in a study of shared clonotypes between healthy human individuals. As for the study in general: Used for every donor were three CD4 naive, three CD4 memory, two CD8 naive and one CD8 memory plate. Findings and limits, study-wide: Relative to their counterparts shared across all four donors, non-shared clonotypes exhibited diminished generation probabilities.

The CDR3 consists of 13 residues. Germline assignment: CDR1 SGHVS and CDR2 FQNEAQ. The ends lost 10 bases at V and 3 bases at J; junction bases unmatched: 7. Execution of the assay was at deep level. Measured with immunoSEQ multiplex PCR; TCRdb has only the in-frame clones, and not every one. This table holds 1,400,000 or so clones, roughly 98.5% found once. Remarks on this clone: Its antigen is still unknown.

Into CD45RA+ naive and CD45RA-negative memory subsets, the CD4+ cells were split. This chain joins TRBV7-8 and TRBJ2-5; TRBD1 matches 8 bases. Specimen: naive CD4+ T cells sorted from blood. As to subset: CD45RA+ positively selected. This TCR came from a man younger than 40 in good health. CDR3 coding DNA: TGTGCCACACGGGCAGGGGGCGAAGAGACCCAGTACTTC. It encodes CATRAGGEETQYF.